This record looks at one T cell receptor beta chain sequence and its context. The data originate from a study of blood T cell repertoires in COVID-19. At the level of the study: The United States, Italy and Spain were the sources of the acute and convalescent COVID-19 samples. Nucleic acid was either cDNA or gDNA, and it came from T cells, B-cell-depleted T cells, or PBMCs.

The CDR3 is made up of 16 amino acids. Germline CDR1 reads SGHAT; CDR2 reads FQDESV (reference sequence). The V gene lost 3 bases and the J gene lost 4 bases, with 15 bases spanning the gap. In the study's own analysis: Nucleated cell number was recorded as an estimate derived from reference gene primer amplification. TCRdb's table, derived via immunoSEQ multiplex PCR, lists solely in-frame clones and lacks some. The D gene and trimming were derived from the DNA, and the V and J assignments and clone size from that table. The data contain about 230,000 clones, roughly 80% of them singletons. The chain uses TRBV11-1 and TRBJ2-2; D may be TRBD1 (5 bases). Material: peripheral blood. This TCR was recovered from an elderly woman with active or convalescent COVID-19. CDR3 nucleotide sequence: TGTGCCAGCAGCTTCTTAGCAGGGCGGAGCACCGGGGAGCTGTTTTTT. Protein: CASSFLAGRSTGELFF.